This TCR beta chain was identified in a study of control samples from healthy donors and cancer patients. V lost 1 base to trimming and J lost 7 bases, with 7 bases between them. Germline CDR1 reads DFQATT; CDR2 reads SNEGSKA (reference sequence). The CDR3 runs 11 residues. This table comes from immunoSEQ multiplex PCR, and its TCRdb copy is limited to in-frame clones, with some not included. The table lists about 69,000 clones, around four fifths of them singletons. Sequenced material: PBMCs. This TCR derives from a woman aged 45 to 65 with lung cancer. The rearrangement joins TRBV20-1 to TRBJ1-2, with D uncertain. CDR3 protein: CSARGDRGYTF. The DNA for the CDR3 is TGCAGTGCTAGAGGGGATCGTGGCTACACCTTC.